These T cell receptor beta chains were read from a single sample in a study of T cell changes during pregnancy in multiple sclerosis. Clones were read by immunoSEQ multiplex PCR, and TCRdb kept only the in-frame ones, dropping some. Among about 28,000 clones listed, about 91% were seen once. The specimen was peripheral blood, collected in the first trimester of pregnancy. These receptors were taken from a female donor in good health, enrolled as a control in a pregnancy study. Both conserved end residues are part of each CDR3. Each record gives: J gene, D gene, CDR3 length, V gene, clone size, CDR3 protein, CDR3 DNA. A D gene is named only where the DNA matches it firmly. Rows may omit the clone size; those that give it use once, few, many or a size class.

TRBJ1-2 | TRBD1 | 15 | TRBV4-1 | few | CASSQAGTGGSGYTF | TGCGCCAGCAGCCAAGCCGGGACAGGGGGTTCTGGCTACACCTTC
TRBJ2-1 | . | 15 | TRBV6-6 | . | CASSFGLGGRVEQFF | TGTGCCAGCAGTTTCGGACTAGGGGGTCGTGTTGAGCAGTTCTTC
TRBJ2-7 | . | 14 | TRBV6-5 | . | CASKGSGEGYEQYF | TGTGCCAGCAAGGGGTCAGGAGAAGGCTACGAGCAGTACTTC
TRBJ2-5 | . | 12 | TRBV13 | once | CASSRLPGRLDF | TGTGCCAGCAGCCGTTTACCGGGAAGATTGGACTTC
TRBJ2-7 | TRBD1 | 15 | TRBV27 | few | CASRAYDRGLYEQYF | TGTGCCAGCAGGGCCTACGACAGGGGCCTCTACGAGCAGTACTTC
TRBJ2-1 | . | 11 | TRBV29-1 | . | CSTGGWDEQFF | TGCAGTACGGGCGGGTGGGATGAGCAGTTCTTC
TRBJ1-2 | . | 17 | TRBV7-2 | . | CASSLEAVPAPNYGYTF | TGTGCCAGCAGCTTAGAAGCGGTACCAGCCCCTAACTATGGCTACACCTTC
TRBJ2-1 | . | 17 | TRBV27 | . | CASSLEVRAGGYNEQFF | TGTGCCAGCAGTTTGGAAGTCCGAGCGGGCGGGTACAATGAGCAGTTCTTC
TRBJ2-5 | . | 13 | TRBV19 | . | CASSIAAQETQYF | TGTGCCAGTAGCATAGCAGCGCAAGAGACCCAGTACTTC
TRBJ2-3 | TRBD2 | 18 | TRBV7-2 | . | CASSLAHLGLRGSDTQYF | TGTGCCAGCAGCTTAGCCCATTTAGGGCTGCGGGGGTCAGATACGCAGTATTTT
TRBJ2-2 | TRBD1 | 15 | TRBV19 | . | CASTLTGGLFGELFF | TGTGCCAGTACCCTGACAGGGGGCTTATTCGGGGAGCTGTTTTTT
TRBJ1-1 | . | 13 | TRBV30 | . | CAWSVRRGTEAFF | TGTGCCTGGAGTGTACGACGCGGCACTGAAGCTTTCTTT
TRBJ1-1 | . | 11 | TRBV7-9 | . | CASSLGGVAFF | TGTGCCAGCAGCTTAGGGGGGGTAGCTTTCTTT
TRBJ1-2 | TRBD1 | 15 | TRBV19 | . | CASSIGTGLNYGYTF | TGTGCCAGTAGTATCGGGACAGGGCTTAACTATGGCTACACCTTC
TRBJ1-1 | . | 12 | TRBV10-2 | . | CASSEAGAEAFF | TGCGCCAGCAGTGAGGCAGGGGCTGAAGCTTTCTTT